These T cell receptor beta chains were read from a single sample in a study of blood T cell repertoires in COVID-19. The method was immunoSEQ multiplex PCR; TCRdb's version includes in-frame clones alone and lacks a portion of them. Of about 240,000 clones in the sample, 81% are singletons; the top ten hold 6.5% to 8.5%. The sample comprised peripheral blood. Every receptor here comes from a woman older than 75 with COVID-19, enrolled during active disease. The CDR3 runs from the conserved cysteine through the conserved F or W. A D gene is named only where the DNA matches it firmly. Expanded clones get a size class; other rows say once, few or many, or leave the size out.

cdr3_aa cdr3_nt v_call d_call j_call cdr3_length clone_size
CASSRPTGSEKLFF TGTGCCAGCAGCCGACCGACAGGGAGTGAAAAACTGTTTTTT TRBV7-9 TRBD1 TRBJ1-4 14 once
CASSLAGLWTGELFF TGTGCCAGCAGCTTAGCGGGACTATGGACCGGGGAGCTGTTTTTT TRBV7-2 TRBD2 TRBJ2-2 15 NA
CASGRDYQETQYF TGTGCTAGTGGTAGGGACTATCAAGAGACCCAGTACTTC TRBV12-5 TRBD2 TRBJ2-5 13 few
CASSLQATNYGYTF TGTGCCAGCAGTCTACAGGCCACTAACTATGGCTACACCTTC TRBV2 NA TRBJ1-2 14 NA
CASSPTGTPNYGYTF TGTGCCAGCTCACCTACAGGGACACCTAACTATGGCTACACCTTC TRBV18 NA TRBJ1-2 15 NA
CSAPSGPEQFF TGCAGTGCTCCAAGCGGCCCTGAGCAGTTCTTC TRBV20-1 NA TRBJ2-1 11 NA
CASSLDTGAYNEQFF TGTGCCAGCAGCTTAGATACAGGAGCCTACAATGAGCAGTTCTTC TRBV7-9 NA TRBJ2-1 15 many
CASSSRQGGKTFF TGTGCCAGCAGCTCCAGACAGGGGGGGAAAACTTTCTTT TRBV5-6 TRBD1 TRBJ1-1 13 NA
CASSLGTLYYGYTF TGTGCCAGCAGCTTGGGGACACTTTACTATGGCTACACCTTC TRBV7-2 NA TRBJ1-2 14 NA
CASRGGAANTGELFF TGCGCCAGCAGAGGGGGGGCCGCGAACACCGGGGAGCTGTTTTTT TRBV4-1 NA TRBJ2-2 15 NA
CASSSSTGELFF TGTGCCAGCAGCTCGAGCACCGGGGAGCTGTTTTTT TRBV7-3 NA TRBJ2-2 12 few
CASSLPTGWTEAFF TGTGCCAGCAGCTTACCGACAGGGTGGACTGAAGCTTTCTTT TRBV11-2 TRBD1 TRBJ1-1 14 few
CAISAGTGSYGYTF TGTGCCATCAGTGCCGGGACAGGATCTTACGGCTACACCTTC TRBV10-3 TRBD1 TRBJ1-2 14 NA
CASSNYGTGKNTGELFF TGTGCCAGCAGTAATTACGGGACAGGGAAGAACACCGGGGAGCTGTTTTTT TRBV28 TRBD1 TRBJ2-2 17 NA
CASKEPGGFDEQYF TGTGCCAGCAAAGAACCGGGGGGTTTCGACGAGCAGTACTTC TRBV2 TRBD2 TRBJ2-7 14 once
CASSVARDLAGRNEQYF TGTGCCAGCAGCGTAGCTCGCGACCTAGCGGGAAGGAACGAGCAGTACTTC TRBV9 TRBD2 TRBJ2-7 17 NA
CSVERGLASSYNEQFF TGCAGCGTCGAAAGGGGGCTAGCTAGCTCCTACAATGAGCAGTTCTTC TRBV29-1 TRBD1 TRBJ2-1 16 NA
CATAPRGTEAFF TGTGCCACAGCACCCCGGGGCACTGAAGCTTTCTTT TRBV2 NA TRBJ1-1 12 NA
CASSLDPSGAPDTQYF TGCGCCAGCAGCTTGGATCCTAGCGGGGCCCCAGATACGCAGTATTTT TRBV5-1 TRBD2 TRBJ2-3 16 NA
CASSFRMAGGRVGELFF TGTGCCAGCAGTTTCCGGATGGCGGGGGGGCGAGTCGGGGAGCTGTTTTTT TRBV27 TRBD2 TRBJ2-2 17 once
CASSYGGKGQPQHF TGTGCCAGCAGTTACGGGGGGAAAGGTCAGCCCCAGCATTTT TRBV6-5 NA TRBJ1-5 14 NA
CATSTGGEGYNEQFF TGTGCCACCTCGACAGGGGGCGAAGGCTACAATGAGCAGTTCTTC TRBV15 TRBD1 TRBJ2-1 15 NA
CAISESGPTNEKLFF TGTGCCATCAGTGAGTCTGGGCCAACTAATGAAAAACTGTTTTTT TRBV10-3 NA TRBJ1-4 15 NA
CASSLDLAGGQKTQYF TGTGCCAGCAGCTTAGATCTAGCGGGAGGTCAGAAGACCCAGTACTTC TRBV11-2 TRBD2 TRBJ2-5 16 NA
CASSMTTALTEAFF TGCGCCAGCAGCATGACGACAGCACTCACTGAAGCTTTCTTT TRBV5-1 NA TRBJ1-1 14 NA
CASSPRTGVSPLHF TGTGCCAGCAGTCCCCGGACAGGGGTTTCACCCCTCCACTTT TRBV27 TRBD1 TRBJ1-6 14 NA
CASSPTRTTDTQYF TGTGCCAGCAGCCCCACAAGAACCACAGATACGCAGTATTTT TRBV7-3 NA TRBJ2-3 14 NA
CASSLRVRDTEAFF TGTGCCAGCAGCCTCAGGGTCAGGGACACTGAAGCTTTCTTT TRBV6-5 NA TRBJ1-1 14 few